The 3 T cell receptor beta chains below come from one sample, sequenced in a study of cytomegalovirus exposure and HLA in healthy donors. The method was immunoSEQ multiplex PCR; TCRdb's version includes in-frame clones alone and lacks a portion of them. In the table there are 150,000 to 200,000 clones, 95% to 96% of which are singletons. The specimen was PBMCs. These receptors were obtained from a woman between 18 and 29 years old in good health and CMV-seronegative.

CDR3 loop: CASSLGPLGWRGDRETQYF. The CDR3 nucleotides read TGTGCCAGCAGCTTAGGCCCGTTAGGTTGGAGGGGAGACAGAGAGACCCAGTACTTC. The genes are TRBV7-9 and TRBJ2-5, with a possible D match to TRBD2 (6 bases). Germline V gene data show CDR1 as SEHNR and CDR2 as FQNEAQ (reference sequence). Trimming removed 1 base from V and 4 bases from J, with 25 bases in between. The CDR3 is made up of 19 amino acids.

Points on this clone: The same CDR3 can be traced to other DNA sequences in this sample. This chain uses TRBV7-6 with TRBJ2-3, with a tentative D call TRBD2 (5 bases). CDR1 is SGHVS, CDR2 FNYEAQ, per germline. This CDR3 is built from 15 residues. Trimming removed 4 bases from V and 0 bases from J, with 11 bases in between. This chain's CDR3 is CASSSRLLSTDTQYF. The DNA of the CDR3 is TGTGCCAGCAGCTCCCGACTACTTAGCACAGATACGCAGTATTTT.

The chain employs TRBV9 and TRBJ2-3; possibly TRBD1 for D (6 bases). CDR1 SGDLS and CDR2 YYNGEE come from the germline V gene. The germline V and J ends were trimmed by 4 bases and 3 bases, with 9 bases remaining between them. CDR3 size: 13 residues. CDR3: CASSSGQTDTQYF. CDR3 nucleotide sequence: TGTGCCAGCAGCTCCGGACAGACAGATACGCAGTATTTT.